Presented here are 23 T cell receptor beta chains from one specimen sequenced in a study of T cells in localized non-small cell lung cancer (dated by TCRdb to 2020 to 2022). The library was generated by the immunoSEQ multiplex PCR assay. Imported from immuneACCESS, the table was reduced by TCRdb to in-frame sequences with V and J called. These copies leave out some clones; in studies compared against another copy, an unresolved V gene accounts for under half, and the cause of the remainder is not known. The sample data list around 130,000 clones, and 89% of these were observed just once. Jointly, the top ten make up around 1.7% of the sample. The sample here was peripheral blood, taken before any cancer treatment. The source is a female donor over 55 with stage I lung adenocarcinoma.

This clone was observed once. The V call is TRBV9, the J call TRBJ2-3; TRBD1 matches 12 bases. CDR3 length: 16 residues. With 3 bases clipped from V and 5 bases from J, the junction kept 7 bases outside the gene matches. Germline V gene lookup returns CDR1 SGDLS and CDR2 YYNGEE. The CDR3 loop reads CASSAPGQGARDTQYF. The CDR3 coding sequence is TGTGCCAGCAGCGCCCCGGGACAGGGGGCGCGAGATACGCAGTATTTT.

This chain uses TRBV2 with TRBJ2-5; 13 bases match TRBD2. The junction had 2 bases not matched to a gene; V was cut back by 6 bases and J by 4 bases. The CDR3 totals 14 residues. Germline values: CDR1 SNHLY, CDR2 FYNNEI. In nucleotides, the CDR3 is TGTGCCAGCAGAAGGACTAGCGGGAGAGAGACCCAGTACTTC. Amino acid sequence: CASRRTSGRETQYF.

This clone was recorded once. V and J are TRBV4-1 and TRBJ2-7; D gene uncertain. This CDR3 contains 15 residues. Trimming took off 1 base at V and 3 bases at J, with 13 bases between the two ends. The germline gives CDR1 MGHRA, CDR2 YSYEKL. The CDR3 DNA reads TGCGCCAGCAGCCAAGGTTCCTTAGTCCTCTACGAGCAGTACTTC. It codes for CASSQGSLVLYEQYF.

V and J are TRBV7-9 and TRBJ2-5; perhaps D is TRBD1 or TRBD2 (7 bases each). The CDR3 has 14 residues. The V gene lost 8 bases and the J gene lost 5 bases, with 18 bases spanning the gap. Germline V gives CDR1 SEHNR, CDR2 FQNEAQ (reference sequence). CDR3 loop: CASLIRGREETQYF. DNA of the CDR3: TGTGCCAGCCTCATTAGGGGGCGGGAGGAGACCCAGTACTTC. Full variable domain (outside the CDR3, taken from reference TRBV7-9 and TRBJ2-5): DTGVSQNPRHKITKRGQNVTFRCDPISEHNRLYWYRQTLGQGPEFLTYFQNEAQLEKSRLLSDRFSAERPKGSFSTLEIQRTEQGDSAMYLCASLIRGREETQYFGPGTRLLVL.

V gene TRBV7-8 combines with J gene TRBJ2-3, with 10 bases lining up with TRBD2. The V segment lost 10 bases and the J segment 3 bases; nucleotides outside the gene matches: 16. CDR3 length equals 17 residues. CDR1 and CDR2 from the germline V gene are SGHVS and FQNEAQ. This CDR3 reads CATKLAGVLISTDTQYF. CDR3 DNA: TGTGCCACCAAGCTAGCGGGAGTCCTCATCTCGACAGATACGCAGTATTTT.

The chain couples TRBV4-1 to TRBJ2-1; the match to TRBD2 covers 11 bases. Germline V lookup: CDR1 MGHRA, CDR2 YSYEKL. The V and J ends lost 0 bases and 8 bases, in that order; junction bases with no gene match: 9. This CDR3 comprises 17 residues. This chain's CDR3 is CASSQEVPSGRSDEQFF. CDR3 bases: TGCGCCAGCAGCCAAGAAGTTCCTAGCGGGAGGTCCGATGAGCAGTTCTTC.

The V gene is TRBV6-5, the J gene TRBJ1-1; D perhaps matches TRBD1 (6 bases). The germline gives CDR1 MNHEY, CDR2 SVGAGI. V was pared by 3 bases and J by 3 bases, with 17 bases between. This CDR3 spans 16 amino acids. CDR3 residues: CASSYARGRLDTEAFF. CDR3 sequence (DNA): TGTGCCAGCAGTTATGCCAGGGGAAGGTTGGACACTGAAGCTTTCTTT.

The J gene is TRBJ2-2, the V gene TRBV19; 10 bases map to TRBD1. This CDR3 comprises 16 residues. The J segment lost 5 bases and the V segment lost 10 bases, leaving 13 bases of the junction unmatched. Germline CDR1 is LNHDA and CDR2 is SQIVND (reference sequence). The CDR3 is CATSTGGVFATGELFF. The CDR3 region has the DNA TGTGCCACTTCGACAGGGGGCGTTTTTGCGACCGGGGAGCTGTTTTTT.

V and J are TRBV28 and TRBJ1-5, with TRBD1 matching over 8 bases. The CDR3 covers 15 residues. J lost 5 bases, V lost 5 bases, and 8 bases had no gene match. Germline assignment: CDR1 MDHEN and CDR2 SYDVKM. CDR3 loop: CASSRGTGMHQPQHF. DNA for the CDR3: TGTGCCAGCAGTCGCGGGACAGGAATGCATCAGCCCCAGCATTTT.

The chain uses TRBV30 and TRBJ2-7; D not resolved. This CDR3 comprises 11 residues. Germline assignment: CDR1 GTSNPN and CDR2 SVGIG (reference sequence). V shed 4 bases and J shed 3 bases, with 7 bases lying between them. CDR3 sequence: CAWIGLYEQYF. The CDR3 DNA reads TGTGCCTGGATTGGCCTCTACGAGCAGTACTTC. The entire variable domain, with the rest obtained from reference TRBV30 and TRBJ2-7, is as follows: SQTIHQWPATLVQPVGSPLSLECTVEGTSNPNLYWYRQAAGRGLQLLFYSVGIGQISSEVPQNLSASRPQDRQFILSSKKLLLSDSGFYLCAWIGLYEQYFGPGTRLTVT.

The rearrangement links TRBV11-1 to TRBJ2-7; D assignment may be TRBD1 or TRBD2 (5 bases each). Germline-derived CDR1 and CDR2 are SGHAT and FQDESV (reference sequence). Trimming left V 3 bases short and J 4 bases short, with 13 bases between. The CDR3 is 14 residues long. Here the CDR3 DNA reads TGTGCCAGCAGCTTGGGACGGGTGCCTTACGAGCAGTACTTC. This encodes CASSLGRVPYEQYF.

The chain has TRBV10-3 and TRBJ2-7; D is possibly TRBD1 (5 bases). This CDR3 is 14 amino acids long. CDR1 and CDR2 from the germline V gene are ENHRY and SYGVKD. Between the trimmed V and J ends, which lost 3 bases and 2 bases, there was a span of 11 bases. CDR3 protein: CAISDGQGTYEQYF. CDR3 coding DNA: TGTGCCATCAGTGATGGTCAGGGTACCTACGAGCAGTACTTC.

The chain couples TRBV6-1 to TRBJ1-5, with D possibly matching TRBD1 (5 bases). CDR3 length: 16 residues. V lost 2 bases to trimming and J lost 0 bases, with 11 bases between them. From germline, CDR1 is MNHNS and CDR2 SASEGT. CDR3 region: CASSELAGISNQPQHF. CDR3 sequence (DNA): TGTGCCAGCAGTGAACTGGCAGGGATTAGCAATCAGCCCCAGCATTTT.

The rearrangement links TRBV7-2 to TRBJ2-5, with 7 positions matching TRBD2. The J segment lost 3 bases and the V segment lost 5 bases, leaving 21 bases of the junction unmatched. CDR1 is SGHTA and CDR2 is FQGNSA in the germline V gene. This CDR3 has 19 residues. The CDR3 loop reads CASSPGLGPPGIVEETQYF. CDR3 sequence (DNA): TGTGCCAGCAGCCCTGGACTAGGGCCTCCTGGTATTGTGGAAGAGACCCAGTACTTC. The entire variable domain, with the rest obtained from reference TRBV7-2 and TRBJ2-5, is as follows: GAGVSQSPSNKVTEKGKDVELRCDPISGHTALYWYRQSLGQGLEFLIYFQGNSAPDKSGLPSDRFSAERTGGSVSTLTIQRTQQEDSAVYLCASSPGLGPPGIVEETQYFGPGTRLLVL.

In DNA, the CDR3 is TGTGCCAGCAGTTACTTAAGGCTCAACCCACTGTATGGCTACACCTTC. Its protein is CASSYLRLNPLYGYTF. The chain carries TRBV6-5 and TRBJ1-2; the D is unclear. This CDR3 spans 16 amino acids. Germline V CDR1 and CDR2: MNHEY, SVGAGI. V was pared by 1 base and J by 5 bases, with 17 bases between.

This chain uses TRBV6-4 with TRBJ2-1, with 9 bases that match TRBD2. Germline assignment: CDR1 MRHNA and CDR2 SNTAGT. This CDR3 comprises 14 residues. With V trimmed by 5 bases and J by 3 bases, 2 bases remained unmatched. DNA for the CDR3: TGTGCCAGCAGTCTAGCGGGGAACTACAATGAGCAGTTCTTC. Its protein is CASSLAGNYNEQFF.

This sequence joins TRBV30 and TRBJ2-7; D remains ambiguous. Germline lookup yields CDR1 GTSNPN and CDR2 SVGIG (reference sequence). V was cut by 0 bases and J by 5 bases, with 11 bases left in between. The CDR3 length is 13 residues. The CDR3 protein is CAWSVRGTHEQYF. The CDR3 bases are TGTGCCTGGAGTGTGAGAGGAACCCACGAGCAGTACTTC. The complete variable domain, with remaining parts taken from reference TRBV30 and TRBJ2-7, reads SQTIHQWPATLVQPVGSPLSLECTVEGTSNPNLYWYRQAAGRGLQLLFYSVGIGQISSEVPQNLSASRPQDRQFILSSKKLLLSDSGFYLCAWSVRGTHEQYFGPGTRLTVT.

Points on this clone: An end of the junction differs from the germline gene, which may be a read error. In the same sample, other DNA sequences code for this CDR3. The chain has TRBV30 and TRBJ2-7; D tentatively fits TRBD1 or TRBD2 (5 bases each). CDR1 is GTSNPN and CDR2 is SVGIG in the germline V gene (reference sequence). The CDR3 sequence is 15 residues long. CDR3 nucleotides: TGTGCTTGGAGTCCACTGGGACGTTCGGGGCTCGAGCAGTACTTC. Translation gives CAWSPLGRSGLEQYF.

Only one count was recorded for this clone. This sequence joins TRBV28 and TRBJ2-6; D perhaps matches TRBD2 (7 bases). Germline CDR1 reads MDHEN; CDR2 reads SYDVKM. This CDR3 is 17 amino acids long. V lost 6 bases and J lost 4, with 19 bases in between. The CDR3 nucleotides are TGTGCCAGCAGAGGGGCGGGGGCGATGGCAGGGGCCAACGTCCTGACTTTC. As protein: CASRGAGAMAGANVLTF.

For the CDR3, the DNA is TGCAGCGTTCGAGAGGAAGAGTTGAGCAATCAGCCCCAGCATTTT. Its protein is CSVREEELSNQPQHF. The chain uses TRBV29-1 and TRBJ1-5; no reliable D call. With 5 bases removed from V and 1 base from J, the gap between germline ends came to 15 bases. CDR1 is SQVTM, CDR2 ANQGSEA, per germline. The CDR3 spans 15 residues.

The rearrangement joins TRBV5-1 to TRBJ2-3; 7 nucleotides line up with TRBD2. The CDR3 loop spans 14 amino acids. J was trimmed by 6 bases and V by 6 bases; bases with no gene match: 10. CDR1 and CDR2 (germline): SGHRS, YFSETQ. CDR3 DNA: TGCGCCAGCAACTATGGCGGGAGTCCGGATACGCAGTATTTT. This encodes CASNYGGSPDTQYF. The full variable domain, in which reference TRBV5-1 and TRBJ2-3 provide the parts outside the CDR3, is KAGVTQTPRYLIKTRGQQVTLSCSPISGHRSVSWYQQTPGQGLQFLFEYFSETQRNKGNFPGRFSGRQFSNSRSEMNVSTLELGDSALYLCASNYGGSPDTQYFGPGTRLTVL.

This sequence joins TRBV7-3 and TRBJ2-1, with D hard to call. CDR3 length equals 13 residues. V was clipped by 2 bases and J by 4 bases, with 6 bases between them. Germline values: CDR1 SGHTA, CDR2 FQGTGA. The CDR3 spells CASSLSGYNEQFF. For the CDR3, the DNA is TGTGCCAGCAGCTTATCCGGGTACAATGAGCAGTTCTTC.

The gene calls are TRBV4-1 and TRBJ1-5, with D hard to call. Trimming shortened V by 1 base and J by 7 bases, and 8 bases separated the two germline ends. Per the germline V gene, CDR1 is MGHRA and CDR2 is YSYEKL. This CDR3 is built from 13 residues. The CDR3 loop reads CASSQVGWQPQHF. CDR3 bases: TGCGCCAGCAGCCAAGTAGGGTGGCAGCCCCAGCATTTT.